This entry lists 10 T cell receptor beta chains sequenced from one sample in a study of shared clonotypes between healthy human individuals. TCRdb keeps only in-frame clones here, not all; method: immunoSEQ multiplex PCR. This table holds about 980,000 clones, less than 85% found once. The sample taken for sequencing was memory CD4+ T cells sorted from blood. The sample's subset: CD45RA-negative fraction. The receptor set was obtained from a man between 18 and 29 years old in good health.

The CDR3 reads CASSLQKGEAFF. CDR3 in DNA: TGTGCCAGCAGCTTACAAAAGGGGGAAGCTTTCTTT. The rearrangement links TRBV7-2 to TRBJ1-1, with D tentatively TRBD1 (5 bases). The CDR3 is 12 amino acids. Trimming took 2 bases from V and 8 from J, leaving 9 bases between them. Germline V gene sequence: CDR1 SGHTA, CDR2 FQGNSA. The entire variable domain, with the rest obtained from reference TRBV7-2 and TRBJ1-1, is as follows: GAGVSQSPSNKVTEKGKDVELRCDPISGHTALYWYRQSLGQGLEFLIYFQGNSAPDKSGLPSDRFSAERTGGSVSTLTIQRTQQEDSAVYLCASSLQKGEAFFGQGTRLTVV.

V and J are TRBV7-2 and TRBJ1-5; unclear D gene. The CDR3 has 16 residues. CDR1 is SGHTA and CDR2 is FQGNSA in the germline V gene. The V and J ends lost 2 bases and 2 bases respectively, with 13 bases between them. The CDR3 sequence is CASSLYGQRGNQPQHF. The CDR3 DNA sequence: TGTGCCAGCAGCTTATATGGGCAGAGGGGCAATCAGCCCCAGCATTTT.

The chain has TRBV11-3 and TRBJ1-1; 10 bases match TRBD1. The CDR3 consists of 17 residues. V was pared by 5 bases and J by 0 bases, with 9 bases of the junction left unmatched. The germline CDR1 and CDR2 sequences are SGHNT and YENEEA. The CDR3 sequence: CASSPGQGQGVNTEAFF. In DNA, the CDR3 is TGTGCCAGCAGCCCGGGACAGGGGCAGGGAGTGAACACTGAAGCTTTCTTT.

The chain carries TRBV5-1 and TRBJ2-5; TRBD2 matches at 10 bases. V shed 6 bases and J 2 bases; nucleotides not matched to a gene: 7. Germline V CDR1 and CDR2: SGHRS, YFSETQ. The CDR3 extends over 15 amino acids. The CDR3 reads CASTSSGGRQETQYF. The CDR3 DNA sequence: TGCGCCAGCACCTCTAGCGGGGGAAGACAAGAGACCCAGTACTTC.

As DNA, the CDR3 is TGTGCCAGCAGACAGCCGGGGGGGACCGGGGAGCTGTTTTTT. This translates into CASRQPGGTGELFF. This chain connects TRBV6-5 to TRBJ2-2; 8 positions match TRBD2. V shed 6 bases and J 5 bases; nucleotides not matched to a gene: 5. Germline assignment: CDR1 MNHEY and CDR2 SVGAGI. The CDR3 spans 14 residues.

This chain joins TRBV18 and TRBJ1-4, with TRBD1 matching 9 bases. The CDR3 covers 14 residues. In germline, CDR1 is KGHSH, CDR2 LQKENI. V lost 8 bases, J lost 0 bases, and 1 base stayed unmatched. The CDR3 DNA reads TGTGCCAGCCGACAGGGGGCAACTAATGAAAAACTGTTTTTT. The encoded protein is CASRQGATNEKLFF. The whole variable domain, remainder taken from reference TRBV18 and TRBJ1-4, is NAGVMQNPRHLVRRRGQEARLRCSPMKGHSHVYWYRQLPEEGLKFMVYLQKENIIDESGMPKERFSAEFPKEGPSILRIQQVVRGDSAAYFCASRQGATNEKLFFGSGTQLSVL.

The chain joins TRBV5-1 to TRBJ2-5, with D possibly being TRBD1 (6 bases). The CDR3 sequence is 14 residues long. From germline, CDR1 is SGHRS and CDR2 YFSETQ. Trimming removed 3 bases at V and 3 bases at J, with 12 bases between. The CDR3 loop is CASSSGTQKETQYF. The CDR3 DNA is TGCGCCAGCAGCTCCGGGACACAAAAAGAGACCCAGTACTTC.

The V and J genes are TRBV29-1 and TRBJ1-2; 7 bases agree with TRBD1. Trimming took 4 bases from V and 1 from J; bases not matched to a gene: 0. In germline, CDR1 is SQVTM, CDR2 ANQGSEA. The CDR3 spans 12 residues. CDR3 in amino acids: CSVGDSNYGYTF. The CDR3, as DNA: TGCAGCGTTGGGGACAGTAACTATGGCTACACCTTC.

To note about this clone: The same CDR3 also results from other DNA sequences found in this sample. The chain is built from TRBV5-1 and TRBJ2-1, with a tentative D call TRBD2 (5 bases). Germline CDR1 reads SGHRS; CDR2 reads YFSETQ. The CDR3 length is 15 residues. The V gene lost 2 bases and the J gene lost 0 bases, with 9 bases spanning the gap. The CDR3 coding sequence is TGCGCCAGCAGCTTTGGCGGAGGCTCCTACAATGAGCAGTTCTTC. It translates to CASSFGGGSYNEQFF. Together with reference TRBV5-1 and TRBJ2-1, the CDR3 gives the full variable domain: KAGVTQTPRYLIKTRGQQVTLSCSPISGHRSVSWYQQTPGQGLQFLFEYFSETQRNKGNFPGRFSGRQFSNSRSEMNVSTLELGDSALYLCASSFGGGSYNEQFFGPGTRLTVL.

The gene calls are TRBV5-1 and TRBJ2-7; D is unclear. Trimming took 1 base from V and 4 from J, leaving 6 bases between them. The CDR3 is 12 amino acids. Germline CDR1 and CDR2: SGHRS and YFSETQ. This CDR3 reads CASSLTTYEQYF. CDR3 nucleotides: TGCGCCAGCAGCTTGACCACGTACGAGCAGTACTTC.